This T cell receptor beta chain was captured in a study of blood T cell repertoires in COVID-19. Study context: Acute and convalescent COVID-19 specimens originated in the United States, Italy and Spain.

In the original processing: Cell counts per sample came from amplifying reference gene primers. Generated by immunoSEQ multiplex PCR, the TCRdb table keeps only in-frame clones and is missing some. The DNA gave D and trimming, while V, J and clone size come from that table. The data hold 68,000 or so clones, with about 80% observed a single time. Sequencing input: peripheral blood. This clonotype was obtained from a human donor in a cohort sampled during active COVID-19.

The CDR3 region is CASRLTGGRDGYTF. DNA for the CDR3: TGTGCCAGCAGACTCACAGGGGGAAGGGATGGCTACACCTTC. This chain links TRBV6-4 with TRBJ1-2; 8 bases align to TRBD1. The CDR3 sequence is 14 residues long. Germline V gives CDR1 MRHNA, CDR2 SNTAGT. V lost 6 bases and J lost 6; bases outside the gene matches: 9.